This T cell receptor (beta chain) was profiled in a study of cytomegalovirus exposure and HLA in healthy donors. Study results and limitations: Later on, a genetic analysis was performed. It linked a missense variant in DCLRE1C with V- and J-gene trimming of TCR beta. In a later analysis, HLA-associated beta chains showed higher expansion and lower generation probabilities than comparable chains.

Germline CDR1 and CDR2: SGDLS and YYNGEE. This CDR3 region has 15 residues. V lost 3 bases to trimming and J lost 1 base; unmatched junction nucleotides: 5. With 60 Vbeta and 13 Jbeta primers, the PCR was carried out. Authors' processing steps: In a later analysis, 70 million to 80 million unique TCR beta chains included roughly 11 million shared by two or more donors. This table comes from immunoSEQ multiplex PCR, and its TCRdb copy is limited to in-frame clones, with some not included. D and trimming come from the DNA, and the V and J calls and clone size come from that table. Of 90,000 to 150,000 clones listed, 60% to 75% are singletons. Notes on this clone: Its matching antigen is unknown.

The sequenced sample was PBMCs. The TCR sequence derives from a middle-aged woman in good health and CMV-seropositive. J is TRBJ2-7 and V is TRBV9; 9 bases are a match to TRBD1. The CDR3 DNA reads as TGTGCCAGCAGCGGAACGGGACAGGGATCCTACGAGCAGTACTTC. Protein: CASSGTGQGSYEQYF. Together with reference TRBV9 and TRBJ2-7, the CDR3 gives the full variable domain: DSGVTQTPKHLITATGQRVTLRCSPRSGDLSVYWYQQSLDQGLQFLIQYYNGEERAKGNILERFSAQQFPDLHSELNLSSLELGDSALYFCASSGTGQGSYEQYFGPGTRLTVT.